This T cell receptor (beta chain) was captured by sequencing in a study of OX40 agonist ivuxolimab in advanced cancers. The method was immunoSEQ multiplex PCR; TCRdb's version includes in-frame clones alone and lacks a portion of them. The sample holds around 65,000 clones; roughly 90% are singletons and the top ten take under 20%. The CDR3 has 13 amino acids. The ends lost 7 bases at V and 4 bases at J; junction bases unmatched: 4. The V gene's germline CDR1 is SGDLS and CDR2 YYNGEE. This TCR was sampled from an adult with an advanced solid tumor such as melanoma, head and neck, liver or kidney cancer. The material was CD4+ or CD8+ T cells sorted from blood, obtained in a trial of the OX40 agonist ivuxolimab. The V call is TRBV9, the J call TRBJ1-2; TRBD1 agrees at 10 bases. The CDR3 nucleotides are TGTGCCAGCGGGACAGGGGATTCCTATGGCTACACCTTC. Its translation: CASGTGDSYGYTF.